The 5 T cell receptor beta chains below all came from one sample that was sequenced in a study of blood T cell repertoires in COVID-19. Profiled with immunoSEQ multiplex PCR; TCRdb holds only in-frame clones, not every one. Of 250,000 to 350,000 clones listed, 90% were seen once; the top ten hold around 4.4%. Sequenced: PBMCs or T cells enriched from blood (not recorded which). The source of these receptors is a woman aged 18-29 years with acute COVID-19.

The V gene is TRBV11-2, the J gene TRBJ1-3, with a tentative D call TRBD1 (6 bases). Germline values: CDR1 SGHAT, CDR2 FQNNGV. This CDR3 is built from 16 residues. V was shortened by 5 bases and J by 0 bases, with 14 bases between the two germline ends. CDR3 DNA: TGTGCCAGCAGCCCAAGGACAGTATCCTCTGGAAACACCATATATTTT. Translated, it gives CASSPRTVSSGNTIYF.

This clone was seen just once. This chain links TRBV30 with TRBJ1-2, with D possibly matching TRBD1 (6 bases). The V gene's germline CDR1 is GTSNPN and CDR2 SVGIG (reference sequence). V was shortened by 2 bases and J by 3 bases, with 10 bases between the two germline ends. The CDR3 totals 13 residues. In nucleotides, the CDR3 is TGTGCCTGGAGTTCGGGACACCACTATGGCTACACCTTC. Amino acids: CAWSSGHHYGYTF.

This rearrangement joins TRBV28 to TRBJ2-7; 9 nucleotides line up with TRBD1. CDR1 and CDR2 from the germline V gene are MDHEN and SYDVKM. The V gene end was trimmed by 7 bases and the J gene end by 4 bases; junction bases not matched to a gene: 2. The CDR3 length is 12 residues. In nucleotides, the CDR3 is TGTGCCAGCAAACAGGGGGCTTACGAGCAGTACTTC. It encodes CASKQGAYEQYF.

V gene TRBV7-8 combines with J gene TRBJ2-1; 12 bases are shared with TRBD2. CDR1 and CDR2 from the germline V gene are SGHVS and FQNEAQ. V lost 3 bases, J lost 7 bases, and 4 bases stayed unmatched. This CDR3 comprises 15 residues. The CDR3 coding sequence is TGTGCCAGCAGCTTTACTCTAGCGGGAGGGAATGAGCAGTTCTTC. Its translation is CASSFTLAGGNEQFF.

This rearrangement joins TRBV2 to TRBJ2-2; 7 nucleotides align to TRBD2. This CDR3 is 17 amino acids long. The trim removed 3 bases at V and 1 base at J, leaving 8 bases unmatched. The germline V gene has CDR1 SNHLY and CDR2 FYNNEI. The CDR3 is CASSDGGPGGNTGELFF. CDR3 DNA sequence: TGTGCCAGCAGTGACGGTGGTCCGGGGGGGAACACCGGGGAGCTGTTTTTT.